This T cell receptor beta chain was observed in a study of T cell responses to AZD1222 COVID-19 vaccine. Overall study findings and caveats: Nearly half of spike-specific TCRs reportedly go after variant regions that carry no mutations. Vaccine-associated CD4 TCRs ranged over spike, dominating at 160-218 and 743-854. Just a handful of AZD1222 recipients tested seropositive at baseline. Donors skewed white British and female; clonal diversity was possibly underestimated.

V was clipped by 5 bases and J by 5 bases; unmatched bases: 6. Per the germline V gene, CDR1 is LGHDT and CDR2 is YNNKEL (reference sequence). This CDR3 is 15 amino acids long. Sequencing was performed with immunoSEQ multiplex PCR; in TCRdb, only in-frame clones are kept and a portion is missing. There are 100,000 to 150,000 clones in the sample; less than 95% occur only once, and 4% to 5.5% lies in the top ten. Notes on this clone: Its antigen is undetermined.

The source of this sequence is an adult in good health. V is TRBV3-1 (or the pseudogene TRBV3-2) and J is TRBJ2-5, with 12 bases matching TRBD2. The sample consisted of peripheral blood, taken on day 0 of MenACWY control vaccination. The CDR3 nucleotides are TGTGCCAGCAGCACTAGACTAGCGGGGGCGGAGACCCAGTACTTC. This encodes CASSTRLAGAETQYF.